A single sample gave rise to the 16 T cell receptor beta chains below, sequenced in a study of response to subunit inactivated influenza vaccine. TCRdb re-analysed the RT-PCR reads in MiXCR, keeping a single row per CDR3 protein. Of around 520,000 distinct CDR3 sequences listed, approximately 24% are singletons. This material consisted of CD4+ T cells sorted from PBMCs, taken 5 days after vaccination. The source of these receptors is a man aged 50-60 years who received an inactivated influenza vaccine.

The J gene is TRBJ2-1, the V gene TRBV15; TRBD2 might be the D (6 bases). The CDR3 is 13 amino acids. Germline V lookup: CDR1 LNHNV, CDR2 YYDKDF (reference sequence). V lost 8 bases to trimming and J lost 4 bases, with 12 bases between them. The CDR3, as DNA: TGTGCCACCGCGGAGGGGACTTACAATGAGCAGTTCTTC. This encodes CATAEGTYNEQFF.

This clonotype was seen repeatedly, ten times or more. One end of the junction is discordant with germline, which a read error may explain. V gene TRBV5-1 combines with J gene TRBJ2-5; D is perhaps TRBD1 or TRBD2 (5 bases each). This CDR3 region has 14 residues. The V gene's germline CDR1 is SGHRS and CDR2 YFSETQ. CDR3 DNA sequence: TGTGCCAGCAGCTTAGGTGGGACGCAAGAGACCCAGTACTTC. It encodes CASSLGGTQETQYF.

The chain carries TRBV12-3 or TRBV12-4 and TRBJ1-1; D gene ambiguous. Trimming shortened V by 6 bases and J by 0 bases, and 11 bases separated the two germline ends. The CDR3 length is 14 residues. The CDR3 bases are TGTGCCAGCAGCCAACCTCCTATGAACACTGAAGCTTTCTTT. It is translated as CASSQPPMNTEAFF.

The chain combines TRBV5-1 with TRBJ1-1; 7 bases fit TRBD1. The CDR3 is made up of 14 amino acids. Germline loops: CDR1 SGHRS, CDR2 YFSETQ. Trimming at V came to 4 bases and at J to 4 bases, leaving 7 bases not matched to a gene. The CDR3 reads CASSGGTEGTEAFF. The DNA for the CDR3 is TGCGCCAGCAGCGGGGGGACAGAAGGCACTGAAGCTTTCTTT.

V and J are TRBV11-2 and TRBJ2-7; D is possibly TRBD2 (8 bases). The V end lost 2 bases, the J end lost 5 bases, and 19 bases lay between the germline ends. The CDR3 length is 16 residues. Looked up from germline, CDR1 is SGHAT and CDR2 is FQNNGV. The CDR3 protein is CASSLTGLGGLDEQYF. As DNA, the CDR3 is TGTGCCAGCAGCTTAACGGGACTAGGGGGCCTTGACGAGCAGTACTTC.

This chain connects TRBV20-1 to TRBJ1-1, with D hard to call. CDR3 length equals 16 residues. Trimming took 0 bases from V and 1 from J, leaving 15 bases between them. Germline V CDR1 and CDR2: DFQATT, SNEGSKA (reference sequence). CDR3 amino acids: CSARDSGGIRNTEAFF. The DNA of the CDR3 is TGCAGTGCTAGAGATTCGGGAGGGATACGGAACACTGAAGCTTTCTTT.

This chain connects TRBV7-2 to TRBJ2-3; possible D gene TRBD1, 5 bases. This CDR3 has 15 residues. Germline V lookup: CDR1 SGHTA, CDR2 FQGNSA. V lost 5 bases to trimming and J lost 6 bases, with 18 bases between them. CDR3 coding DNA: TGTGCCAGCAGCCGGGTGGGGCGCTCCGGGGATACGCAGTATTTT. This gives the protein CASSRVGRSGDTQYF.

The V call is TRBV4-2, the J call TRBJ2-7; D possibly matches TRBD1 or TRBD2 (5 bases each). Trimming removed 0 bases from V and 2 bases from J, with 8 bases in between. Looked up from germline, CDR1 is LGHNA and CDR2 is YNFKEQ. This CDR3 has 14 residues. CDR3 protein: CASSQDWGPYEQYF. CDR3 sequence (DNA): TGTGCCAGCAGCCAAGATTGGGGACCCTACGAGCAGTACTTC.

This clonotype was seen more than once but under ten times. V usage is TRBV15 and J usage is TRBJ2-7, with TRBD2 as a possible D gene (5 bases). CDR1 is LNHNV, CDR2 YYDKDF, per germline (reference sequence). V lost 0 bases, J lost 5 bases, and 14 bases lay in between. CDR3 size: 15 residues. Here the CDR3 DNA reads TGTGCCACCAGCAGAGACAGGCGGGCTATCGACGAGCAGTACTTC. This translates into CATSRDRRAIDEQYF. Complete variable domain (other parts from reference TRBV15 and TRBJ2-7): DAMVIQNPRYQVTQFGKPVTLSCSQTLNHNVMYWYQQKSSQAPKLLFHYYDKDFNNEADTPDNFQSRRPNTSFCFLDIRSPGLGDTAMYLCATSRDRRAIDEQYFGPGTRLTVT.

This chain uses TRBV2 with TRBJ2-7; 9 bases map to TRBD1. In germline, CDR1 is SNHLY, CDR2 FYNNEI. The V and J ends lost 7 bases and 2 bases, in that order; junction bases with no gene match: 6. The CDR3 has 14 residues. The CDR3 DNA follows: TGTGCCAGCAATGCGGACAGGGGCGCCTACGAGCAGTACTTC. Its protein product is CASNADRGAYEQYF.

The chain joins TRBV5-1 to TRBJ2-3; tentatively, D is TRBD2 (6 bases). V lost 1 base, J lost 4 bases, and 10 bases lay in between. Germline CDR1 SGHRS, CDR2 YFSETQ. This CDR3 has 14 residues. The CDR3 loop reads CASSLLGDSDTQYF. The CDR3 DNA reads as TGCGCCAGCAGCTTGCTAGGGGACTCAGATACGCAGTATTTT.

J is TRBJ1-2 and V is TRBV24-1; 9 nucleotides match TRBD1. Trimming removed 4 bases from V and 4 bases from J; junction bases left unmatched: 9. The CDR3 has 16 residues. Germline assignment: CDR1 KGHDR and CDR2 SFDVKD. The CDR3 loop reads CATSDPTGGAFYGYTF. The DNA of the CDR3 is TGTGCCACCAGTGACCCCACAGGGGGCGCCTTCTATGGCTACACCTTC.

This chain connects TRBV12-3 or TRBV12-4 to TRBJ2-3, with D perhaps matching TRBD2 (5 bases). This CDR3 has 16 amino acids. Trimming removed 6 bases from V and 0 bases from J, with 16 bases in between. As DNA, the CDR3 is TGTGCCAGCAGGAGTGGACTTAATCCTAGCACAGATACGCAGTATTTT. Amino acids: CASRSGLNPSTDTQYF.

The J gene is TRBJ2-7, the V gene TRBV5-1; D is possibly TRBD2 (5 bases). The germline CDR1 and CDR2 sequences are SGHRS and YFSETQ. The CDR3 spans 14 residues. The V and J ends lost 1 base and 5 bases respectively, with 13 bases between them. The DNA for the CDR3 is TGCGCCAGCAGCTTGCCGGCTAGCAGCGACGAGCAGTACTTC. Amino acids: CASSLPASSDEQYF.

This clonotype appeared a few times. This chain uses TRBV20-1 with TRBJ2-7, with 8 bases aligning to TRBD2. The trim removed 3 bases at V and 0 bases at J, leaving 4 bases unmatched. CDR1 is DFQATT and CDR2 is SNEGSKA in the germline V gene (reference sequence). This CDR3 comprises 14 residues. CDR3 amino acids: CSARERESSYEQYF. The CDR3, as DNA: TGCAGTGCTAGGGAGCGGGAGAGCTCCTACGAGCAGTACTTC.

This clonotype has just a few counts. The genes are TRBV20-1 and TRBJ1-4, with TRBD1 identical over 10 bases. From germline, CDR1 is DFQATT and CDR2 SNEGSKA (reference sequence). The CDR3 extends over 21 amino acids. With 3 bases clipped from V and 5 bases from J, the junction kept 24 bases outside the gene matches. This chain's CDR3 is CSARRTGSNIVGTGENEKLFF. In DNA, the CDR3 is TGCAGTGCTAGGAGGACAGGAAGTAACATTGTGGGGACAGGGGAGAATGAAAAACTGTTTTTT.